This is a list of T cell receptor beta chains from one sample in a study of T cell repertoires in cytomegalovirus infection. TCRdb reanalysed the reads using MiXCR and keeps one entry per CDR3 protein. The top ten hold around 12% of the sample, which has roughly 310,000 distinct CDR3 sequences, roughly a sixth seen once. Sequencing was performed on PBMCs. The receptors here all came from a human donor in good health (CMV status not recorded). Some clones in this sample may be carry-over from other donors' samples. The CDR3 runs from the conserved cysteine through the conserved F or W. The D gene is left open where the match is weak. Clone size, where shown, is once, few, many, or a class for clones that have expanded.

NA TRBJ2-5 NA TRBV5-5 TGTGCCAGCAGCCTCAACCTGGCACTAGTCTCAGAGACCCAGTACTTC CASSLNLALVSETQYF
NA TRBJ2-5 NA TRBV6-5 TGTGCCAGCAGTTACTTCGGCGGGGAAGAGACCCAGTACTTC CASSYFGGEETQYF
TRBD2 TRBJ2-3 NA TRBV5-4 TGTGCCAGCAACACCCGTCCGGGGGGGCGTACAGATACGCAGTATTTT CASNTRPGGRTDTQYF
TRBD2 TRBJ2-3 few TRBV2 TGTGCCAGCAGTGAAGTTACCCTTGACTCTAGCGGGAGCACAGATACGCAGTATTTT CASSEVTLDSSGSTDTQYF
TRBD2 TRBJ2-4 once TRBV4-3 TGCGCCAGCAGCCAAGATCACGGACTAGCGGGGGGGCGAGGGTACATTCAGTACTTC CASSQDHGLAGGRGYIQYF
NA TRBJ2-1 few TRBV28 TGTGCCAGCAGTTTATCCGGCGGGGTGGGGGACAATGAGCAGTTCTTC CASSLSGGVGDNEQFF
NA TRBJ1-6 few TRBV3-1 TGTGCCAGCAGCCAAGCGAGGATGAATTCACCCCTCCACTTT CASSQARMNSPLHF
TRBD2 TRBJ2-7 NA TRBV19 TGTGCCAGTACTGTCCCACTAGCGGGGGGAACCTACGAGCAGTACTTC CASTVPLAGGTYEQYF
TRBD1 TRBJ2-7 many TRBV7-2 TGTGCCAGCAGCGTGACAGGGGGCTTTTCCTACGAGCAGTACTTC CASSVTGGFSYEQYF
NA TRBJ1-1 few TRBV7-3 TGTGCCAGCAGCCCCACGGGCGGGTATAACACTGAAGCTTTCTTT CASSPTGGYNTEAFF
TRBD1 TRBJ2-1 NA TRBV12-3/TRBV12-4 TGTGCCAGCAGCCTGACGCGCGGACAGGGGGCCTACAATGAGCAGTTCTTC CASSLTRGQGAYNEQFF
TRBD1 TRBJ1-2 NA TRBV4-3 TGCGCCAGCAGCCAAGCGTGGGGACAGCCGACTAACTATGGCTACACCTTC CASSQAWGQPTNYGYTF
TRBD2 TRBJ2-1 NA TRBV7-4 TGTGCCAGCAGCGCCCGCGGGGGGGGAAGCTCCTACAATGAGCGGTTCTTC CASSARGGGSSYNERFF
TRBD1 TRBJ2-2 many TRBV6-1 TGTGCCAGCAGTAAATCCGGGACAGGGAACTGGCGTAGGACCGGGGAGCTGTTTTTT CASSKSGTGNWRRTGELFF
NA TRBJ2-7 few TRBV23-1 TGCGCCAGCCCAGATCCCTACGAGCAGTACTTC CASPDPYEQYF
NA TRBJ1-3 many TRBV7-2 TGTGCCAGCAGCTTAGTCGGACAGTTTGGAAACACCATATATTTT CASSLVGQFGNTIYF
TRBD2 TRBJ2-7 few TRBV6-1 TGTGCCAGAGAACTACGGACTAGCGGGTACGAGCAGTACTTC CARELRTSGYEQYF
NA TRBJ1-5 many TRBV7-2 TGTGCCAGCAGCTTAGACTACGGGAGACCCCAGCATTTT CASSLDYGRPQHF
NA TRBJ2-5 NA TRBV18 TGTGCCAGCTCACCACCCAGGGTGTACCAAGAGACCCAGTACTTC CASSPPRVYQETQYF
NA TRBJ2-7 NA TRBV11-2 TGTGCCAGCAGCTTAGGCAGGGTATTCTACGAGCAGTACTTC CASSLGRVFYEQYF
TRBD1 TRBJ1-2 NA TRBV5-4 TGTGCCAGCAGCCTCCGGGACAGGAACCCCTATGGCTACACCTTC CASSLRDRNPYGYTF
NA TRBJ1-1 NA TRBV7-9 TGTGCCAGCAGCTTCGGGGGGATCACTGAAGCTTTCTTT CASSFGGITEAFF
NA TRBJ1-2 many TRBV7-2 TGTGCCAGCAGCCGCGGGCTCACGATTATGCGGGGCTACACCTTC CASSRGLTIMRGYTF
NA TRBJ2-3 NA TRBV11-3 TGTGCCAGCAGCTCACCGGGACTGGAGACAGATACGCAGTATTTT CASSSPGLETDTQYF
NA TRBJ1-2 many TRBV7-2 TGTGCCAGCAGCCCCTCGGCGAGGGGCTACACCTTC CASSPSARGYTF
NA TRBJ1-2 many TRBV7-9 TGTGCCAGCAGCCCGTATGCGAGGCACTATGGCTACACCTTC CASSPYARHYGYTF
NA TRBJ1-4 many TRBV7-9 TGTGCCAGCAGCTTGGGACGGGCAAATGAAAAACTGTTTTTT CASSLGRANEKLFF
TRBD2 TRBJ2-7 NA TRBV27 TGTGCCAGCAGTCCACCCCCGGGCGGGGGTTATGCCTACGAGCAGTACTTC CASSPPPGGGYAYEQYF
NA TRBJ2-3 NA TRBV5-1 TGCGCCAGCAGCTTGGTAGTCAGCTGGGGATCCCCAGATACGCAGTATTTT CASSLVVSWGSPDTQYF
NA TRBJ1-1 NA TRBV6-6 TGTGCCAGCAGTTTACGGTGGGGGTTGAACACTGAAGCTTTCTTT CASSLRWGLNTEAFF
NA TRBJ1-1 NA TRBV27 TGTGCCAGCAGTTTATACCTCGGGGCGAACACTGAAGCTTTCTTT CASSLYLGANTEAFF
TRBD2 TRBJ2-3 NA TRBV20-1 TGCAGTGCTAGTAGCGGGGGGGCCGTTGGAAATACGCAGTATTTT CSASSGGAVGNTQYF
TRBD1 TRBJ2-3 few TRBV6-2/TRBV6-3 TGTGCCAGCAGACAGGGGGCGACGCAGTATTTT CASRQGATQYF
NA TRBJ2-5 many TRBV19 TGTGCCAGTAGTATATCCAGCGGCGAGACCCAGTACTTC CASSISSGETQYF
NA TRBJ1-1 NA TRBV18 TGTGCCAGCTCACCAGGGTCAGTGGTGAACACTGAAGCTTTCTTT CASSPGSVVNTEAFF
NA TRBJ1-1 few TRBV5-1 TGCGCCAGCAGCTTGGTTTCAGGGCCGAACACTGAAGCTTTCTTT CASSLVSGPNTEAFF
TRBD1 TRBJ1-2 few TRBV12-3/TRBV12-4 TGTGCCAGCAGTACAGGACAGGCCTATGGCTACACCTTC CASSTGQAYGYTF
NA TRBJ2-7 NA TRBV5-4 TGTGCCAGCAGCATTAGTAACAGGGAGGGCGTCGAGCAGTACTTC CASSISNREGVEQYF
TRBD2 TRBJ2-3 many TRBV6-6 TGTGCCAGCAGTTACTCGTTGAGCTTGGTAGCGGGGGACAGCACAGATACGCAGTATTTT CASSYSLSLVAGDSTDTQYF
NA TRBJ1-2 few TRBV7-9 TGTGCCAGCAGCTTACTGGCAGGGACGGGCTATGGCTACACCTTC CASSLLAGTGYGYTF
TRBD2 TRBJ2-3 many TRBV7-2 TGTGCCAGCAGCCCGGCGCGGACTAGCGGGGGGCGTACGCAGTATTTT CASSPARTSGGRTQYF
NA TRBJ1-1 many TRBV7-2 TGTGCCAGCAGCTTAGGGTTCCAGAGTGAAGCTTTCTTT CASSLGFQSEAFF
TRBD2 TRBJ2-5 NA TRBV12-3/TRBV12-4 TGTGCCAGCAGTTCCCCAACTAGCGGGGAAGAGACCCAGTACTTC CASSSPTSGEETQYF
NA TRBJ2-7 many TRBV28 TGTGCCAGCAGTTCACAGGGAGGAGGCGAGCAGTACTTC CASSSQGGGEQYF
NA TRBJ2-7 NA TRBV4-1 TGCGCCAGCAGCCAAGATGGGCTCGAGCAGTACTTC CASSQDGLEQYF
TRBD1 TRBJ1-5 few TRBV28 TGTGCCACTACCGGACAGGGGGCCAATCAGCCCCAGCATTTT CATTGQGANQPQHF
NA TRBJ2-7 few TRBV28 TGTGCCAGCAGTTTAGCGGGGGCGCGGTACGAGCAGTACTTC CASSLAGARYEQYF
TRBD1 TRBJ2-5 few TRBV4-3 TGCGCCAGCAGCCTACCCAAGACCAAACAGGGGGTTCGAGAGACCCAGTACTTC CASSLPKTKQGVRETQYF
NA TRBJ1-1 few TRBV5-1 TGCGCCAGCAGCTTGGCCGGAGAATTCACTGAAGCTTTCTTT CASSLAGEFTEAFF
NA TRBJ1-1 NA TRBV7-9 TGTGCCTGGGCTGGGGGCGGGCAAGCTTTCTTT CAWAGGGQAFF
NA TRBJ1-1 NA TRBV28 TGTGCCAGCAGTTTAACACCCGGACTTCAAGCTTTCTTT CASSLTPGLQAFF
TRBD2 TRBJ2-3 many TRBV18 TGTGCCAGCAGCCCGACTAGCGGGGATACGCAGTATTTT CASSPTSGDTQYF
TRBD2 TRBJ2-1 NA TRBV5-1 TGCGCCAGCAAAGCGGGGGGGGACTCCTACAATGAGCAGTTCTTC CASKAGGDSYNEQFF
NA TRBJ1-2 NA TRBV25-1 TGTGCCAGCAGTGATTATGAGGGAGCCCGCTACTATGGCTACACCTTC CASSDYEGARYYGYTF
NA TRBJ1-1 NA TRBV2 TGTGCCAGCAGTGAAGAAGGGACCCGTCATGAAGCTTTCTTT CASSEEGTRHEAFF
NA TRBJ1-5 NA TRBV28 TGTGCCAGCAGTTTACGCGACGAGCGGAGGGGGACCTATCAGCCCCAGCATTTT CASSLRDERRGTYQPQHF
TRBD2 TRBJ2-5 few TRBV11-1 TGTGCCAGCAGCTTAAACGGGGGGGGTCTCGAGACCCAGTACTTC CASSLNGGGLETQYF
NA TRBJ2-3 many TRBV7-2 TGTGCCGGGAGCGGGCGGAACACAGATACGCAGTATTTT CAGSGRNTDTQYF
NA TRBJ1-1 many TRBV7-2 TGTGCCAGCAGTTCAGGGTTGGGGTACACTGAAGCTTTCTTT CASSSGLGYTEAFF